This is a list of T cell receptor beta chains from one sample in a study of cytomegalovirus exposure and HLA in healthy donors. The method was immunoSEQ multiplex PCR; TCRdb's version includes in-frame clones alone and lacks a portion of them. This sample has over 100,000 clones, with 60% to 80% found just once. The material sequenced was PBMCs. The receptors here all came from a male donor in good health and CMV-seronegative. The CDR3 runs from the conserved cysteine through the conserved F or W.

v_call	j_call	cdr3_aa
TRBV9	TRBJ2-1	CASSVGLAGPSYNEQFF
TRBV4-3	TRBJ1-6	CASSQHRSLNSPLHF
TRBV18	TRBJ1-2	CASSPTEGRGYGYTF
TRBV9	TRBJ2-5	CASSPTTSGGLGTQYF
TRBV25-1	TRBJ2-3	CASRTIAGSTDTQYF
TRBV5-1	TRBJ1-4	CASASGQPNEKLFF
TRBV10-3	TRBJ1-5	CAIRDPSMEGNQPQHF
TRBV5-1	TRBJ2-6	CASSPDRGHSGANVLTF
TRBV30	TRBJ1-5	CAWAQGFSQPQHF
TRBV29-1	TRBJ1-1	CSVVWDRVLGTEAFF
TRBV9	TRBJ1-1	CASSARQVMNTEAFF
TRBV11-2	TRBJ2-5	CASSRGGGYQETQYF
TRBV5-4	TRBJ1-4	CASSLGAGTTNEKLFF
TRBV4-3	TRBJ2-5	CASSQGSGGPLQETQYF
TRBV30	TRBJ1-5	CAWSGGHNQPQHF
TRBV15	TRBJ1-5	CATSNSLTGPQPQHF
TRBV6-6	TRBJ1-2	CASIPGDRTHYGYTF
TRBV2	TRBJ1-1	CASSEATGGMNTEAFF
TRBV6-4	TRBJ2-5	CASSPLAGGQETQYF
TRBV6-5	TRBJ1-1	CASSLNREGITEAFF
TRBV7-7	TRBJ2-2	CASSLAGAASTGELFF
TRBV19	TRBJ2-4	CASTVDRSRDIQYF
TRBV5-6	TRBJ2-5	CASSLYETQYF
TRBV23-1	-	CASSQSTGTGGTYEQYF
TRBV10-1	TRBJ2-5	CASSGGTEGTQYF
TRBV5-5	TRBJ2-7	CASSPGIGAGTYEQYF
TRBV6-1	TRBJ1-6	CASSEPGQGRGSPLHF
TRBV5-6	TRBJ1-2	CASSLPGGFYGYTF
TRBV5-1	TRBJ1-1	CASSLGEVGRTEAFF
TRBV15	TRBJ2-5	CATSRGYGGVPETQYF
TRBV19	TRBJ1-4	CASSVSGRGDEKLFF